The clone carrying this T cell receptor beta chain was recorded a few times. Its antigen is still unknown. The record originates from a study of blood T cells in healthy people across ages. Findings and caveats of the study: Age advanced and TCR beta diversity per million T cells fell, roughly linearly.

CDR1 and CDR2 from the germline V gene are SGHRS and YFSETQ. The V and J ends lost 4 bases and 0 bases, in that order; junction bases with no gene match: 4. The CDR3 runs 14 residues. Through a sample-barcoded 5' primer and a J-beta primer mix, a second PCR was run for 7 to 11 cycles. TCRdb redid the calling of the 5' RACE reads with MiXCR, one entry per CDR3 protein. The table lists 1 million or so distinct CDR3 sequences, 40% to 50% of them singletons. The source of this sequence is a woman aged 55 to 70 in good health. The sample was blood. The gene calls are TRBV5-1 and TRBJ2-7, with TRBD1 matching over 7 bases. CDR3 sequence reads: CASSTHRGSYEQYF. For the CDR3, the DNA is TGCGCCAGCAGCACGCACAGGGGCTCCTACGAGCAGTACTTC.